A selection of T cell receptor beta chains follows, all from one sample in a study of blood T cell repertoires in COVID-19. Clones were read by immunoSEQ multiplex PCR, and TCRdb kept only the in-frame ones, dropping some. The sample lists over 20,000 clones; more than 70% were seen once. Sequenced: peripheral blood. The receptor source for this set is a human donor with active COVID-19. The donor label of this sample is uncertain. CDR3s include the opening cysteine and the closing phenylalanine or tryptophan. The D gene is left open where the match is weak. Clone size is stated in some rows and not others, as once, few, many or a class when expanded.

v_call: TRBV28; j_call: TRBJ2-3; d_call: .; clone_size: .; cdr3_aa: CASSSGHSTDTQYF; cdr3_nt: TGTGCCAGCAGTTCGGGACATTCTACAGATACGCAGTATTTT
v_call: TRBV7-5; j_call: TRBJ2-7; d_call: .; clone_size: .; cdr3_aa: CARSSSGGSYEQYF; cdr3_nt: TGTGCCAGAAGCTCTAGCGGGGGCTCCTACGAGCAGTACTTC
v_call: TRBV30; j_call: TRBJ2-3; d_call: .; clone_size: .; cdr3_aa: CAWNNTQYF; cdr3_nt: TGTGCCTGGAATAATACGCAGTATTTT
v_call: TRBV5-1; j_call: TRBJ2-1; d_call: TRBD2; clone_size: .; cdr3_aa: CASIGLAGSEQFF; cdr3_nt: TGCGCCAGCATTGGACTAGCGGGATCTGAGCAGTTCTTC
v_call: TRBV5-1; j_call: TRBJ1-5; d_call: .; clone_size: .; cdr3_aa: CASSLAGGNQPQHF; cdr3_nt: TGCGCCAGCAGCTTGGCCGGGGGGAATCAGCCCCAGCATTTT
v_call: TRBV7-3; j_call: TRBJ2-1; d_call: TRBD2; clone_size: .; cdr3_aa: CASSGTSGGNNEQFF; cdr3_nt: TGTGCCAGCAGCGGGACTAGCGGGGGAAACAATGAGCAGTTCTTC
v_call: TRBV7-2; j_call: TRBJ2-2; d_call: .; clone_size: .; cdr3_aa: CASSLARGSGELFF; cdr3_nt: TGTGCCAGCAGCTTAGCACGGGGTTCCGGGGAGCTGTTTTTT
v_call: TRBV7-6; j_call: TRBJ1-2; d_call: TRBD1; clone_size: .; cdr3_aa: CASSLASAGGNYGYTF; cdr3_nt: TGTGCCAGCAGCTTAGCGAGTGCAGGGGGTAACTATGGCTACACCTTC
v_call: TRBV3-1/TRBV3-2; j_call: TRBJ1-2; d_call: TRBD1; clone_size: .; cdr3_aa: CASSPYDRGNYGYTF; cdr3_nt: TGTGCCAGCAGCCCCTACGACAGGGGGAACTATGGCTACACCTTC
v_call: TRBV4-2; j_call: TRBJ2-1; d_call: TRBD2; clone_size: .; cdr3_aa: CASSPQTSGASYNEQFF; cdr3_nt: TGTGCCAGCAGCCCACAAACTAGCGGAGCTTCCTACAATGAGCAGTTCTTC
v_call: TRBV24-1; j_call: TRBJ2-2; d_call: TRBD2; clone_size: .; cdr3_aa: CATSDRTSGGFTGELFF; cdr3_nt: TGTGCCACCAGTGATCGGACTAGCGGGGGCTTTACCGGGGAGCTGTTTTTT
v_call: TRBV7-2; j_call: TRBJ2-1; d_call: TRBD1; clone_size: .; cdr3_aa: CASNGQGAAYEQFF; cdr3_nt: TGTGCCAGCAACGGACAGGGGGCTGCTTATGAGCAGTTCTTC
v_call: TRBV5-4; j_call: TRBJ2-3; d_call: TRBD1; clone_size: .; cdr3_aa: CASSLQTTGTQYF; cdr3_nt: TGTGCCAGCAGCTTGCAGACGACAGGGACGCAGTATTTT
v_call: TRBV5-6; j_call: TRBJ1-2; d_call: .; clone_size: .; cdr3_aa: CASSLSRGSLTF; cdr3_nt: TGTGCCAGCAGCTTGTCTAGGGGGTCTCTGACCTTC
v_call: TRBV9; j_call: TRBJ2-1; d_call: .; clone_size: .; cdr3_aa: CASSVVAARGRDNEQFF; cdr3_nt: TGTGCCAGCAGCGTAGTTGCGGCGCGGGGACGGGACAATGAGCAGTTCTTC
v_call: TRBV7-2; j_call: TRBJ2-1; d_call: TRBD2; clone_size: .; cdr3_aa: CASSTGLAGGANEQFF; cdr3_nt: TGTGCCAGCAGCACCGGACTAGCGGGAGGGGCCAATGAGCAGTTCTTC
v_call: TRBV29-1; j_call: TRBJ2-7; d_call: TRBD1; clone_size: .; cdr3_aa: CSVGLQGANYEQYF; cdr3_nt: TGCAGCGTGGGACTTCAGGGGGCAAACTACGAGCAGTACTTC
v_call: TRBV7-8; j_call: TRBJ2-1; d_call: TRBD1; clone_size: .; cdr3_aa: CASSFYTGGAYNEQFF; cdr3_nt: TGTGCCAGCAGCTTTTACACAGGGGGCGCCTACAATGAGCAGTTCTTC
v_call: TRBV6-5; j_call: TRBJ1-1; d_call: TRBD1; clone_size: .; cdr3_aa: CASSLQGAAGTEAFF; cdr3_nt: TGTGCCAGCAGTCTCCAGGGGGCGGCTGGCACTGAAGCTTTCTTT
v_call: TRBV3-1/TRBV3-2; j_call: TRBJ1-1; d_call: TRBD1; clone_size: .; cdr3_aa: CASSHRGTGYTEAFF; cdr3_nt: TGTGCCAGCAGCCACCGAGGGACAGGGTATACTGAAGCTTTCTTT
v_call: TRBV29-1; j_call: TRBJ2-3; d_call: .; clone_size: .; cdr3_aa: CSVEDRGTDTQYF; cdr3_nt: TGCAGCGTTGAAGACCGGGGCACAGATACGCAGTATTTT
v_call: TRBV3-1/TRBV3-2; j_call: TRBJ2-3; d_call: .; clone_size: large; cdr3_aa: CASSQDEETPTDTQYF; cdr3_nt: TGTGCCAGCAGCCAAGATGAGGAGACGCCCACAGATACGCAGTATTTT